These T cell receptor beta chains were read from a single sample in a study of technical replicates of blood from a handful of donors. Using immunoSEQ multiplex PCR, the repertoire was profiled, and TCRdb retains in-frame clones only, with some absent. The data contain approximately 79,000 clones, just under 95% of them seen just once; the ten biggest clones take up roughly 0.25%. What was sequenced was T cells isolated from PBMCs. The source is a human donor in good health. Both conserved end residues are part of each CDR3.

TRBV19 | CASSTRTGGSYSNQPQHF
TRBV5-1 | CASSLSGGDKYGYTF
TRBV6-5 | CASSYGRANTEAFF
TRBV6-5 | CASSRRDRGNSPLHF
TRBV7-9 | CASENPGHNEQFF
TRBV10-1 | CASKGSTGELFF
TRBV30 | CAWSGDSNTDTQYF
TRBV4-2 | CASSPRTSGTPYEQYF
TRBV12-2 | CASRLLEPGEQFF
TRBV5-4 | CASSTGQGITDTQYF
TRBV5-1 | CASSLLPDRGANTGELFF
TRBV20-1 | CGMERGNIQYF
TRBV9 | CASSVGGRGYEQYF
TRBV19 | CASSIGFGAEFYEQYF
TRBV5-1 | CASSLDRTGAWAEAFF
TRBV11-3 | CASSPRTGAAGDEQYF
TRBV2 | CASRGDGTYGYTF
TRBV9 | CASSVAEGDEQFF
TRBV6-6 | CASSGHSGGAEQYF
TRBV4-1 | CASSGPQGGYTEAFF
TRBV4-1 | CASSQAPPAGNPTYEQYF
TRBV5-1 | CASSFDLATSSGNTIYF
TRBV27 | CASSSYWSIKGENGYTF
TRBV9 | CASSVWASGGIEQFF
TRBV6-5 | CASSYGGQGTEAFF
TRBV4-1 | CASSLGAGDFYEQYF
TRBV4-1 | CASSQAPGRQETQYF
TRBV18 | CASSPITGKYGYTF
TRBV11-2 | CASSPDSRAQSDYGYTF
TRBV28 | CASSPTRDMQNTEAFF
TRBV10-3 | CAIRATERNTGELFF
TRBV7-9 | CASARGGNYGYTF
TRBV10-3 | CAINPGWFGANTIYF
TRBV5-1 | CASSLAGSYTEAFF
TRBV29-1 | CSAVGPTGEKLFF
TRBV5-1 | CASSLGPTGGGNEQFF
TRBV19 | CASSMSRPDRPYEQYF
TRBV5-5 | CASSLARGRETQYF
TRBV18 | CASSPDRGPNEKLFF
TRBV27 | CASSFRRGTEAFF
TRBV9 | CASSVEGQGLNEQFF
TRBV5-4 | CASSLDTGAETQYF
TRBV5-6 | CASSDSSYEQYF
TRBV6-5 | CASRESTYNEQFF
TRBV19 | CASSRGQGTRGVEAFF
TRBV5-5 | CASSSGQGAYEQYF
TRBV9 | CASSERDSSRTDYGYTF
TRBV28 | CASTKAGQNIQYF
TRBV27 | CASSFSAGGNSGANVLTF
TRBV5-1 | CASSFISGSYNEQFF
TRBV11-3 | CASSHTTSGHYNEQFF
TRBV4-1 | CASSHPTGEGSSYNEQFF
TRBV5-1 | CASSFWTGANTGELFF
TRBV7-7 | CASSTEEGLTQYF
TRBV28 | CASSYRLAGAEQYF
TRBV27 | CASRRVGENTEAFF
TRBV5-4 | CASSLTTVSVYGYTF
TRBV28 | CASTTPTGFGTDSNQPQHF
TRBV30 | CAWKEGLAGVRETQYF
TRBV18 | CASSPPTGVDEQYF